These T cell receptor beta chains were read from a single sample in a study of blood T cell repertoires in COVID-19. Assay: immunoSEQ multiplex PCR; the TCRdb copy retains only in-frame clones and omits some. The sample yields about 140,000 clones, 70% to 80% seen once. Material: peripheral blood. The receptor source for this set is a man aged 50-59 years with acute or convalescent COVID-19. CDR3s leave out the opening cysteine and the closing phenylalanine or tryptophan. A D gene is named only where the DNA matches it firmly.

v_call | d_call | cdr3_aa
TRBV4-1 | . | ASSQDAGLQPQH
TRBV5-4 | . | ASSLDHGAGYEQY
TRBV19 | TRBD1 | ASSRQGAMSSAF
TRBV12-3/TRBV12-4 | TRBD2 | ASSRLAGNEQF
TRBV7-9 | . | ASSLGGGKGNQPQH
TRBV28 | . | ASSLGGTNEKLF
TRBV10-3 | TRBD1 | AISDKGTGNPEAF
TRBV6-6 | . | ASSPLLGVFNSNQPQH
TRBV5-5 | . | ASSHDKNTGELF
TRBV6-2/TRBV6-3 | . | ASSYGAGGANVLT
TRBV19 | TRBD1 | ASSATGASYEQY
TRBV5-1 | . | ASSLAVTFNSGYGYT
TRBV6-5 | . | ASGGQRGIYEQY
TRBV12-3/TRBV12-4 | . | ASSFAGGETQY
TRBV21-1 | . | ASSKGQGNEQF
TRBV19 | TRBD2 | ASKGPVLAGLGGAQY
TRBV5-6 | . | ASSFPGFGNTIY
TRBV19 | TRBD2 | ASSSSRGGVDTQY
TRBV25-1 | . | ASSANNYGYT
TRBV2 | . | ASSENRVTSGELF
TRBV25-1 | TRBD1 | ASSSRQGTYEQY
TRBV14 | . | ASSQPGTGNNEQF
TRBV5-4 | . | ASSFLDFNYGYT
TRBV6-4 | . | ASSDPEKGFKGNEQF
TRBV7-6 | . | ASSARLTAGSGNTIY
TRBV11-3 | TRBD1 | ASSPGDRVGTDTQY
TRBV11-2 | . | ASSLVPSQGQY
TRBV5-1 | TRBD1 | ASSRSGQDTDTQY
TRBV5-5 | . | ASSFTTSGETQY
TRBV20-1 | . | SASNLGGQETQY
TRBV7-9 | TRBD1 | ASSPGQARANYGYT
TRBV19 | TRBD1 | ASTPTGGGTEAF
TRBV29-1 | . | SVEVGWSSYNEQF
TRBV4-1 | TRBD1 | ASSQEKSQGAREQY
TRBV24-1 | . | ATKGAGINTEAF
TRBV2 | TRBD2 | ASSVRLAEEETQY
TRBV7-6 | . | ASSLSDYTEAF
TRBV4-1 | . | ASSQDAGKWEQY
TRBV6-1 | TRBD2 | ASSEARLAGRAGELF
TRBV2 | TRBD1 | ASSEQTGGKEKLF
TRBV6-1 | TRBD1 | ASSAETWTGGTLEQY
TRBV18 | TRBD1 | ASSPPTGSVDTEAF
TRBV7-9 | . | ASSSPPDRAQISNQPQH
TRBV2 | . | ASSVAGDQPQH
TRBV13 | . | ASSHGTAGEQY
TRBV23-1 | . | ASSQRAF
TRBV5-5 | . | ASSVYQLNTEAF
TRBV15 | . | ATSRDHNNYEKY
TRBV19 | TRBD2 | ASSNGLAGGIETQY
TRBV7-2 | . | ASSFLGGGRETQY
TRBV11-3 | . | ASSNPGDTEAF
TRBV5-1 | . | ASSHRDLGTQY
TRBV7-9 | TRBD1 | ASSLVRDSPFEAF
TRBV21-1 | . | ASSIDRGGQPQH
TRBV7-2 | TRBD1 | ASSFRTGSNTGELF
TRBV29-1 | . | SVEGERSRTKNIQY
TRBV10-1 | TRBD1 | ASSAAGGSQETQY
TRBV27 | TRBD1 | ASLTRTGGGYEQY
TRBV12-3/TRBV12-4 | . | ASSPRGYGYT